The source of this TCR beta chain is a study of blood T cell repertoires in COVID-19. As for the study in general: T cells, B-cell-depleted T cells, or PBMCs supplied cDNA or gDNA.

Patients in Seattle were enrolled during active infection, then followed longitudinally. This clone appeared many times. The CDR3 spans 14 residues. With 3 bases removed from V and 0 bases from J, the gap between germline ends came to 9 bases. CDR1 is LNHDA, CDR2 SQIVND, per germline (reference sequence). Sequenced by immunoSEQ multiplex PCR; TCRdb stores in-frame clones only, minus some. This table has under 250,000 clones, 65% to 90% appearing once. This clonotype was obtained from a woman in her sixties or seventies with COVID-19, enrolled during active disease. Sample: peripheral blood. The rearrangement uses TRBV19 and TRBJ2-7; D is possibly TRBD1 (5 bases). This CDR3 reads CASSIQQVSYEQYF. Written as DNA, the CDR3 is TGTGCCAGTAGTATTCAACAGGTCTCCTACGAGCAGTACTTC. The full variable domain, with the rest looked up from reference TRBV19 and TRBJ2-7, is DGGITQSPKYLFRKEGQNVTLSCEQNLNHDAMYWYRQDPGQGLRLIYYSQIVNDFQKGDIAEGYSVSREKKESFPLTVTSAQKNPTAFYLCASSIQQVSYEQYFGPGTRLTVT.